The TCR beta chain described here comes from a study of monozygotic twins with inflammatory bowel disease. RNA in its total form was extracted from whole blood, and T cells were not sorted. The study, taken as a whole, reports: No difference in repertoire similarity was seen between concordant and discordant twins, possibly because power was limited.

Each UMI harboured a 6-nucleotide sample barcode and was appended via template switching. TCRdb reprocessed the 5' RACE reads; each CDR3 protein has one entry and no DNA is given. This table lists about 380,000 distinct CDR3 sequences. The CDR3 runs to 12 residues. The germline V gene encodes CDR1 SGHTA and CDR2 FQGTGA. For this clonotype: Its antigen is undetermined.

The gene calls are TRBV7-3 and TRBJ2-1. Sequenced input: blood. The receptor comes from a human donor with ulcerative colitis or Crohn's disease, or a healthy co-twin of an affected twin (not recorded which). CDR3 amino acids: CASSLISGEQFF.